The 28 T cell receptor beta chains reported below all come from one sample, sequenced in a study of blood T cell repertoires in COVID-19. TCRdb's copy holds only in-frame clones and misses some; the assay was immunoSEQ multiplex PCR. The table lists about 110,000 clones, 70% to 80% of them singletons. Sequencing was carried out using peripheral blood. The origin of the receptors is a human donor with acute or convalescent COVID-19. The donor label of this sample is uncertain.

The V and J genes are TRBV11-2 and TRBJ1-2, with 8 bases lining up with TRBD1. J gave up 2 bases and V 5 bases, and 4 bases lay outside the gene matches. The CDR3 loop spans 14 amino acids. CDR1 is SGHAT and CDR2 is FQNNGV in the germline V gene. CDR3 sequence (DNA): TGTGCCAGCAGCCCCAGGACAGGGAACTATGGCTACACCTTC. Protein sequence: CASSPRTGNYGYTF. Together with reference TRBV11-2 and TRBJ1-2, the CDR3 gives the full variable domain: EAGVAQSPRYKIIEKRQSVAFWCNPISGHATLYWYQQILGQGPKLLIQFQNNGVVDDSQLPKDRFSAERLKGVDSTLKIQPAKLEDSAVYLCASSPRTGNYGYTFGSGTRLTVV.

J is TRBJ2-5 and V is TRBV28; D is possibly TRBD1 (9 bases). The CDR3 totals 16 residues. With 6 bases removed from V and 3 bases from J, the gap between germline ends came to 20 bases. CDR1 is MDHEN and CDR2 is SYDVKM in the germline V gene. The CDR3 nucleotides are TGTGCCAGCAGCCAAACGGGGGGGGACAGGGAAGAGACCCAGTACTTC. This codes for CASSQTGGDREETQYF.

The chain has TRBV2 and TRBJ2-7; 9 nucleotides agree with TRBD1. This CDR3 has 13 residues. The V gene's germline CDR1 is SNHLY and CDR2 FYNNEI. Germline trimming cut 6 bases from V and 6 bases from J; bases unmatched to any gene: 6. CDR3 DNA sequence: TGTGCCAGCAGCATACAGGGGGCCGGCGAGCAGTACGTC. Encoded protein: CASSIQGAGEQYV.

The chain recombines TRBV7-9 with TRBJ2-7; tentatively, D is TRBD2 (6 bases). V dropped 1 base and J dropped 6 bases, with 16 bases sitting between them. Looked up from germline, CDR1 is SEHNR and CDR2 is FQNEAQ (reference sequence). CDR3 length: 15 residues. The CDR3 DNA is TGTGCCAGCAGCTTAGTACCGGGGGTGTCGGGCGAGCAGTACTTC. This sequence encodes CASSLVPGVSGEQYF.

The rearrangement links TRBV5-1 to TRBJ1-1, with 8 bases matching TRBD1. Germline CDR1 SGHRS, CDR2 YFSETQ. After removal of 2 bases from V and 1 base from J, the junction contained 4 bases not matched to a gene. The CDR3 loop spans 15 amino acids. The CDR3 here is CASSFQGARNTEAFF. CDR3 nucleotide sequence: TGCGCCAGCAGCTTCCAGGGGGCTAGGAACACTGAAGCTTTCTTT. Together with reference TRBV5-1 and TRBJ1-1, the CDR3 gives the full variable domain: KAGVTQTPRYLIKTRGQQVTLSCSPISGHRSVSWYQQTPGQGLQFLFEYFSETQRNKGNFPGRFSGRQFSNSRSEMNVSTLELGDSALYLCASSFQGARNTEAFFGQGTRLTVV.

V and J are TRBV9 and TRBJ1-4, with 7 bases aligning to TRBD1. This CDR3 region has 15 residues. J was trimmed by 3 bases and V by 0 bases; bases with no gene match: 2. Germline CDR1 and CDR2: SGDLS and YYNGEE. The CDR3 loop reads CASSVAQGSNEKLFF. Here the CDR3 DNA reads TGTGCCAGCAGCGTAGCACAGGGGTCTAATGAAAAACTGTTTTTT.

The chain recombines TRBV4-2 with TRBJ1-2, with a tentative D call TRBD1 (5 bases). The CDR3 extends over 16 amino acids. Germline values: CDR1 LGHNA, CDR2 YNFKEQ. V lost 0 bases to trimming and J lost 4 bases, with 15 bases between them. In DNA, the CDR3 is TGTGCCAGCAGCCAAGATAGTTTCCGGGGGGGCTATGGCTACACCTTC. Translated: CASSQDSFRGGYGYTF.

The chain couples TRBV24-1 to TRBJ2-1; D is ambiguous. This CDR3 has 13 amino acids. V was pared by 6 bases and J by 1 base, with 6 bases between. Germline CDR1 KGHDR, CDR2 SFDVKD. CDR3 bases: TGTGCCACCAGTCACTGGTCCTACAATGAGCAGTTCTTC. This translates into CATSHWSYNEQFF.

In its sample, this clone was seen many times. The J gene is TRBJ2-3, the V gene TRBV12-5, with 10 bases that match TRBD2. After removal of 1 base from V and 4 bases from J, the junction contained 5 bases not matched to a gene. Germline loops: CDR1 LGHNT, CDR2 FRNRAP. There are 16 residues in the CDR3. The CDR3 loop is CASGLGGSGGADTQYF. CDR3 bases: TGTGCTAGTGGTTTGGGCGGCAGCGGGGGGGCAGATACGCAGTATTTT.

This rearrangement joins TRBV2 to TRBJ2-4, with D perhaps matching TRBD2 (6 bases). This CDR3 spans 13 amino acids. Germline CDR1 SNHLY, CDR2 FYNNEI. V gave up 4 bases and J gave up 9 bases, with 13 bases separating them. The CDR3 coding sequence is TGTGCCAGCAGTGGGAGGAGGGGCGGCATTCAGTACTTC. Translated, it gives CASSGRRGGIQYF.

The chain carries TRBV24-1 and TRBJ1-4, with 7 bases that match TRBD1. Germline CDR1 and CDR2: KGHDR and SFDVKD. With 10 bases clipped from V and 4 bases from J, the junction kept 2 bases outside the gene matches. The CDR3 length is 12 residues. In DNA form, the CDR3 reads TGTGCCACTAGGGACAGTAATGAAAAACTGTTTTTT. Amino acids: CATRDSNEKLFF.

The genes are TRBV28 and TRBJ1-5, with 9 positions matching TRBD1. The germline gives CDR1 MDHEN, CDR2 SYDVKM. The CDR3 extends over 17 amino acids. Trimming at V came to 6 bases and at J to 0 bases, leaving 9 bases not matched to a gene. The CDR3 sequence: CASSTGTGIHSNQPQHF. CDR3 DNA: TGTGCCAGCAGCACCGGGACAGGGATTCATAGCAATCAGCCCCAGCATTTT.

This clone turned up a few times. The rearrangement uses TRBV9 and TRBJ2-5, with 9 bases aligning to TRBD2. The V and J ends lost 5 bases and 5 bases, in that order; junction bases with no gene match: 10. Germline V gives CDR1 SGDLS, CDR2 YYNGEE. CDR3 size: 15 residues. The CDR3 protein is CASSSRGLAYETQYF. CDR3 sequence (DNA): TGTGCCAGCAGTTCTAGAGGACTAGCGTACGAGACCCAGTACTTC.

The chain recombines TRBV5-1 with TRBJ2-7; perhaps TRBD2 as D (6 bases). V lost 1 base, J lost 3 bases, and 11 bases lay in between. The V gene's germline CDR1 is SGHRS and CDR2 YFSETQ. The CDR3 spans 14 residues. Here the CDR3 DNA reads TGCGCCAGCAGCTTGAGTGGGGGGTTCTACGAGCAGTACTTC. This gives the protein CASSLSGGFYEQYF.

This chain uses TRBV28 with TRBJ1-2; D uncertain. The CDR3 loop spans 13 amino acids. The V end was cut by 3 bases, the J end by 2 bases, with 7 bases between. The V gene's germline CDR1 is MDHEN and CDR2 SYDVKM. The DNA of the CDR3 is TGTGCCAGCAGTTTGACGGGGAACTATGGCTACACCTTC. It yields the protein CASSLTGNYGYTF.

This rearrangement joins TRBV9 to TRBJ1-4, with 9 positions matching TRBD1. The germline V gene has CDR1 SGDLS and CDR2 YYNGEE. This CDR3 spans 17 amino acids. Trimming removed 0 bases from V and 6 bases from J; junction bases left unmatched: 9. The CDR3 region is CASSVASGGTGYEKLFF. CDR3 DNA sequence: TGTGCCAGCAGCGTAGCTTCAGGAGGGACAGGGTATGAAAAACTGTTTTTT.

The J gene is TRBJ1-4, the V gene TRBV2, with D hard to call. CDR3 size: 15 residues. Germline CDR1 is SNHLY and CDR2 is FYNNEI. V gave up 8 bases and J gave up 8 bases, with 21 bases separating them. The CDR3 bases are TGTGCCAGCCGAAGAGAGGGCCTGAGGCGGGAAAAACTGTTTTTT. It codes for CASRREGLRREKLFF.

This clone appeared a single time. The gene calls are TRBV18 and TRBJ1-5; 7 bases agree with TRBD1. After removal of 3 bases from V and 6 bases from J, the junction contained 5 bases not matched to a gene. This CDR3 is built from 14 residues. Germline V gene data show CDR1 as KGHSH and CDR2 as LQKENI. The DNA of the CDR3 is TGTGCCAGCTCACCGTCAGGGGGGAGTCAGCCCCAGCATTTT. Translating gives CASSPSGGSQPQHF.

This sequence joins TRBV4-1 and TRBJ2-3, with a weak D call TRBD1 (6 bases). CDR3 length equals 20 residues. V lost 3 bases and J 0 bases, leaving 25 bases between the germline ends. Looked up from germline, CDR1 is MGHRA and CDR2 is YSYEKL. For the CDR3, the DNA is TGCGCCAGCAGCCATGGGGGCCTCATTTTTACCCTCACTAGCACAGATACGCAGTATTTT. Its translation is CASSHGGLIFTLTSTDTQYF.

A few counts support this clone. CDR3 sequence reads: CASSTTTVYQETQYF. The CDR3 bases are TGTGCCAGCAGCACCACGACAGTCTACCAAGAGACCCAGTACTTC. This chain uses TRBV7-6 with TRBJ2-5; a possible D gene is TRBD1 (5 bases). The germline gives CDR1 SGHVS, CDR2 FNYEAQ. With 5 bases removed from V and 0 bases from J, the gap between germline ends came to 13 bases. This CDR3 region has 15 residues. The whole variable domain, filled in from reference TRBV7-6 and TRBJ2-5, reads GAGVSQSPRYKVTKRGQDVALRCDPISGHVSLYWYRQALGQGPEFLTYFNYEAQQDKSGLPNDRFSAERPEGSISTLTIQRTEQRDSAMYRCASSTTTVYQETQYFGPGTRLLVL.

The rearrangement uses TRBV2 and TRBJ2-1; D may be TRBD2 (6 bases). This CDR3 region has 14 residues. Germline lookup yields CDR1 SNHLY and CDR2 FYNNEI. V was trimmed by 4 bases and J by 6 bases, leaving 13 bases between them. The CDR3 is CASSADYSSNEQFF. CDR3 sequence (DNA): TGTGCCAGCAGTGCGGACTATTCGTCCAATGAGCAGTTCTTC.

The gene calls are TRBV7-8 and TRBJ2-1; 7 nucleotides agree with TRBD1. V lost 5 bases and J lost 5; bases outside the gene matches: 6. The length of the CDR3 is 14 residues. Germline V gives CDR1 SGHVS, CDR2 FQNEAQ. The CDR3 region has the DNA TGTGCCAGCAGCCAAGGGGGCGCCCACAATGAGCAGTTCTTC. As protein: CASSQGGAHNEQFF.

This clone was picked up many times. J is TRBJ2-5 and V is TRBV21-1; no check of the table's D call, TRBD2, against the DNA was made. TRBV21-1 is given as a pseudogene. The CDR3 totals 17 residues. The CDR3 DNA is TGTGCCAGCAGCAGGGGGGTCTCGACGGACTGCCAAGAGACCCAGTACTTC. Amino acids: CASSRGVSTDCQETQYF.

This rearrangement joins TRBV3-1 (or the pseudogene TRBV3-2) to TRBJ1-4; D possibly corresponds to TRBD1 (6 bases). This CDR3 spans 15 amino acids. The germline V and J ends were trimmed by 4 bases and 0 bases, with 9 bases remaining between them. Germline CDR1 and CDR2: LGHDT and YNNKEL (reference sequence). CDR3 region: CASSLRGTTNEKLFF. The CDR3 DNA reads as TGTGCCAGCAGCCTGAGGGGGACAACTAATGAAAAACTGTTTTTT.

This chain's CDR3 is CASSQGQLYEQYF. DNA of the CDR3: TGCGCCAGCAGCCAAGGACAGCTATACGAGCAGTACTTC. The chain recombines TRBV4-1 with TRBJ2-7, with D tentatively TRBD1 (5 bases). This CDR3 has 13 amino acids. Germline values: CDR1 MGHRA, CDR2 YSYEKL. V was shortened by 1 base and J by 4 bases, with 8 bases between the two germline ends.

The chain couples TRBV6-5 to TRBJ2-7, with 7 bases aligning to TRBD1. J gave up 1 base and V 2 bases, and 8 bases lay outside the gene matches. Germline CDR1 and CDR2: MNHEY and SVGAGI. CDR3 length: 16 residues. The CDR3 DNA is TGTGCCAGCAGTTACCGAAGGGGGCTAGGGTCCTACGAGCAGTACTTC. Its translation: CASSYRRGLGSYEQYF.

V usage is TRBV24-1 and J usage is TRBJ2-7; D gene ambiguous. The CDR3 contains 16 residues. V gave up 2 bases and J gave up 0 bases, with 13 bases separating them. Germline V gives CDR1 KGHDR, CDR2 SFDVKD. The CDR3 nucleotides are TGTGCCACCAGTGATTGTAACAGTTCTCTCTCCTACGAGCAGTACGTC. Translating gives CATSDCNSSLSYEQYV.

This CDR3 reads CASRLRGPEETQYF. CDR3 nucleotides: TGTGCCAGCAGACTCAGGGGGCCGGAAGAGACCCAGTACTTC. The J gene is TRBJ2-5, the V gene TRBV7-9, with 8 bases fitting TRBD1. CDR3 length: 14 residues. CDR1 and CDR2 (germline): SEHNR, FQNEAQ (reference sequence). V lost 6 bases to trimming and J lost 3 bases; unmatched junction nucleotides: 6. The full variable domain, rest sourced from reference TRBV7-9 and TRBJ2-5, is DTGVSQNPRHKITKRGQNVTFRCDPISEHNRLYWYRQTLGQGPEFLTYFQNEAQLEKSRLLSDRFSAERPKGSFSTLEIQRTEQGDSAMYLCASRLRGPEETQYFGPGTRLLVL.